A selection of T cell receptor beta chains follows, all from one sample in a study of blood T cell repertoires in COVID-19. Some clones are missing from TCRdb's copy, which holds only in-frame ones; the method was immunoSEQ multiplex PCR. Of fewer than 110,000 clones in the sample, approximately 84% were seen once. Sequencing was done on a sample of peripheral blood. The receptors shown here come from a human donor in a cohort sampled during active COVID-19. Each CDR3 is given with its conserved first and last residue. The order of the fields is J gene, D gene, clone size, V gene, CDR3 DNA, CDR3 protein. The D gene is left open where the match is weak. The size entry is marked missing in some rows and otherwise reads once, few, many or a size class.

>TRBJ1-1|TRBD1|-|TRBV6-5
TGTGCCAGCTCTGGACAGGCTCTGAACACTGAAGCTTTCTTT
CASSGQALNTEAFF
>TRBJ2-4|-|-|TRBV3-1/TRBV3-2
TGTGCCAGCAGCCAAGTCGGAGGGCTGATTGACATTCAGTACTTC
CASSQVGGLIDIQYF
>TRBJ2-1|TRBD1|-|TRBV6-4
TGTGCCAGCAGTCGACAGGGGCGAACGTACAATGAGCAGTTCTTC
CASSRQGRTYNEQFF
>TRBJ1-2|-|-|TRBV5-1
TGCGCCAGCAGCGCGGATGCACTAGCGGGTGGCTACACCTTC
CASSADALAGGYTF
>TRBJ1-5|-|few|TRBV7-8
TGTGCCAGCAGCCCTACCCCCAATCAGCCCCAGCATTTT
CASSPTPNQPQHF
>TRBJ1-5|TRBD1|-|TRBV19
TGTGCCAGTAGTATAGGGGGCGGACAGGGGAGCGGCAATCAGCCCCAGCATTTT
CASSIGGGQGSGNQPQHF
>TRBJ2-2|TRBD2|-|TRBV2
TGTGCCAGCAGCCTGACTAGCGGGGGTCCAAACACCGGGGAGCTGTTTTTT
CASSLTSGGPNTGELFF
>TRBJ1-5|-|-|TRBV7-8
TGTGCCAGCAGCTTACGCGGGAGTTTTAGCAATCAGCCCCAGCATTTT
CASSLRGSFSNQPQHF
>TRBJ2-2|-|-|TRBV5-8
TGTGCCAGCAGCGGCAGGGGTAGAACCGGGGAGCTGTTTTTT
CASSGRGRTGELFF
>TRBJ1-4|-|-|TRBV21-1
TGTGCCAGGGCCGAAAAACTGTTTTTT
CARAEKLFF
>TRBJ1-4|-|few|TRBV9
TGTGCCAGCAGCCCCCAAAGAGCAACTAATGAAAAACTGTTTTTT
CASSPQRATNEKLFF
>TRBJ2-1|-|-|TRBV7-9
TGTGCCAGCAGCTTAGCCAGGGGCGGTTTTAATGAGCAGTTCTTC
CASSLARGGFNEQFF
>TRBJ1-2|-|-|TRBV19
TGTGCCACCCTACGGGGGGGTGTCAACTATGGCTACACCTTC
CATLRGGVNYGYTF
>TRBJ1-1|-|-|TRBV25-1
TGTGCCAGCATCAGAACCGGGACACTACGCCAAGAGGCTTTCTTT
CASIRTGTLRQEAFF
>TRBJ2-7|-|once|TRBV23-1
TGCGCCAGCAGTCAATCGAGGGCCAGATCAACCTACGAGCAGTACTTC
CASSQSRARSTYEQYF
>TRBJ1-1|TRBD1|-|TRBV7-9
TGTGCCAGCAACCCCGGCCTCTTTAGACAGGGTCCGAACACTGAAGCTTTCTTT
CASNPGLFRQGPNTEAFF
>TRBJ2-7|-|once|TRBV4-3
TGCGCCAGCAGCCAAGAAATAACAGTACCCTCCTACGAGCAGTACTTC
CASSQEITVPSYEQYF
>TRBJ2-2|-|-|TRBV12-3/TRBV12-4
TGTGCCAGCAGCCCTACTGATTTGGAGCTGTTTTTT
CASSPTDLELFF
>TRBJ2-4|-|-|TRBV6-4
TGTGCCAGCAGTGGATCCCTACCGCACCTAGCCAAAAACATTCAGTACTTC
CASSGSLPHLAKNIQYF
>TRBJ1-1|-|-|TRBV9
TGTGCCAGCAGCGTAAACAGCTACACTGAAGCTTTCTTT
CASSVNSYTEAFF
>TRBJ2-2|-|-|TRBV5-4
TGTGCCAGCAGTTACCAGGGTTTAGAAGCCGGGGAGCTGTTTTTT
CASSYQGLEAGELFF
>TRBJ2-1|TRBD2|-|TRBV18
TGTGCCAGCTCACCACCGAGGAGCGGGGGGTCCTACAATGAGCAGTTCTTC
CASSPPRSGGSYNEQFF
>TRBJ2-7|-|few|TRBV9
TGTGCCAGCAGCGCTTCGGACATCCCGCAGTACTTC
CASSASDIPQYF
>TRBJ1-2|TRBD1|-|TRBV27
TGTGCCAGCAGCCCAGACAGGGGGCTAGGAGGCTACACCTTC
CASSPDRGLGGYTF
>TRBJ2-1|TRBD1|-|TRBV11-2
TGTGCCAGCAGCTTGGCCGGGACAGGGGGCATCAGTGAGCAGTTCTTC
CASSLAGTGGISEQFF
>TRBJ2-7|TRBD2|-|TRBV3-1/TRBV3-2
TGTGCCAGCAGGGGACTAGCGGGGGGGCTATACGAGCAGTACTTC
CASRGLAGGLYEQYF
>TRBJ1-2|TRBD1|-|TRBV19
TGTGCCAGTAGTATAGATTCCGGGACAGGGGTTAGAGGCTACACCTTC
CASSIDSGTGVRGYTF
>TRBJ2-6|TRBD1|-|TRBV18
TGTGCCAGCTCAGCCGCACAGGGGTCTGGGGCCAACGTCCTGACTTTC
CASSAAQGSGANVLTF
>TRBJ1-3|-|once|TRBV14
TGTGCCAGCAGCCAACGGTCCTATACGGGAGGAAACACCATATATTTT
CASSQRSYTGGNTIYF